The rows below give T cell receptor beta chains drawn from one sample of a study of shared clonotypes between healthy human individuals. Sequenced by immunoSEQ multiplex PCR; TCRdb stores in-frame clones only, minus some. The table shows some 1 million clones, with about 80% occurring only once. The specimen was memory CD4+ T cells sorted from blood. The receptor set was obtained from a man in his late teens or twenties in good health. The CDR3 runs from the conserved cysteine through the conserved F or W. Each record gives: clone size, J gene, V gene, D gene, CDR3 DNA, CDR3 protein. A D gene is named only where the DNA matches it firmly. Size is stated for part of the rows, as once, few or many counts, or as a class when the clone is expanded.

NA TRBJ2-4 TRBV5-1 NA TGCGCCAGCAGCTCACAGCCGGGGGAAGACATTCAGTACTTC CASSSQPGEDIQYF
NA TRBJ2-2 TRBV6-1 TRBD1 TGTGCCATCAAAAGACAGGGGTGGGCCGGGGAGCTGTTTTTT CAIKRQGWAGELFF
NA TRBJ2-3 TRBV29-1 NA TGCAGCGTTACCCCCACGGCTACGCAGTATTTT CSVTPTATQYF
NA TRBJ2-1 TRBV4-1 TRBD2 TGCGCCAGCAGCCAAGAGATACTAGCGGGTTCCAGGGAGCAGTTCTTC CASSQEILAGSREQFF
once TRBJ2-7 TRBV7-9 TRBD1 TGTGCCAGCAGCACAAGACGTATTAGGGGACAGGGGTCCTACGAGCAGTACTTC CASSTRRIRGQGSYEQYF
NA TRBJ2-2 TRBV28 TRBD2 TGTGCCGTTGGGAATAGCGGGGGCCTTCCCGGGGAGCTGTTTTTT CAVGNSGGLPGELFF
NA TRBJ1-3 TRBV28 NA TGTGCCAGCAGTTTATATACTGGAAACACCATATATTTT CASSLYTGNTIYF
NA TRBJ1-5 TRBV7-2 NA TGTGCCAGCAGCTTCGGCCAAGGGGTCCGAAGCAATCAGCCCCAGCATTTT CASSFGQGVRSNQPQHF
NA TRBJ1-2 TRBV19 NA TGTGCCAGCCTGGGGGACTATGGCTACACCTTC CASLGDYGYTF
few TRBJ2-3 TRBV29-1 TRBD2 TGCAGCGTGGTAACTAGCGGGGGCACAGATACGCAGTATTTT CSVVTSGGTDTQYF
NA TRBJ1-1 TRBV28 NA TGTGCCAGCAGTTTCCAAAAGGCCACTGAAGCTTTCTTT CASSFQKATEAFF
NA TRBJ1-5 TRBV10-2 NA TGCGCCAGCAGTTTGGGGTCTGGACAGCCCCAGCATTTT CASSLGSGQPQHF
NA TRBJ1-1 TRBV14 TRBD1 TGTGCCAGCAGCCAATCTGTCAACAGGGGGCGGTGGACTGAAGCTTTCTTT CASSQSVNRGRWTEAFF
NA TRBJ1-6 TRBV19 NA TGTGCCAGTAAATTAGACAGCCCCCTCGGATCACCCCTCCACTTT CASKLDSPLGSPLHF
NA TRBJ2-2 TRBV2 TRBD2 TGTGCCAGCAGTGCTAGCGGGGCGAACACCGGGGAGCTGTTTTTT CASSASGANTGELFF
NA TRBJ2-1 TRBV30 TRBD1 TGTGCCTGCCGGGACAGGGGGGACAATGAGCAGTTCTTC CACRDRGDNEQFF
NA TRBJ1-1 TRBV10-3 NA TGTGCCGTCAGTGGGACCCCCGGTAGGGCTGAAGCTTTCTTT CAVSGTPGRAEAFF
many TRBJ2-7 TRBV18 NA TGTGCCAGCTCACCACCGGGAAGACCCTACGAGCAGTACTTC CASSPPGRPYEQYF
NA TRBJ2-7 TRBV5-6 TRBD2 TGTGCCAGCAGCGGACCTAGCGGGAGGGCCTCCTACGAGCAGTACTTC CASSGPSGRASYEQYF
few TRBJ2-7 TRBV10-1 TRBD2 TGCGCCAGCCGACTAGCGAAAACTTACGAGCAGTACTTC CASRLAKTYEQYF
NA TRBJ1-2 TRBV6-5 NA TGTGCCAGCAGTTACCAAACGACCCTGGGACGGCTTGGCTACACCTTC CASSYQTTLGRLGYTF
few TRBJ2-7 TRBV9 TRBD1 TGTGCCAGCAGCGCGGGACAGGGGTTAACCTCCTACGAGCAGTACTTC CASSAGQGLTSYEQYF
once TRBJ2-2 TRBV11-2 TRBD2 TGTGCCAGCAGCTTAAGGGCTAGCGGGGCTAACACCGGGGAGCTGTTTTTT CASSLRASGANTGELFF
few TRBJ2-5 TRBV30 NA TGTGCCTGGAGTGTGGGAATCCAAGAGACCCAGTACTTC CAWSVGIQETQYF
NA TRBJ2-2 TRBV4-1 NA TGCGCCAGCAGCCAAGATGGCGGACGATTCACCGGGGAGCTGTTTTTT CASSQDGGRFTGELFF
NA TRBJ2-1 TRBV6-4 NA TGTGCCAGCAGTGCCTTGGTAAAGGATGAGCAGTTCTTC CASSALVKDEQFF
NA TRBJ2-6 TRBV5-1 TRBD1 TGCGCCAGCAGCACCCTACTGGGACAGGGGACTGGGGCCAACGTCCTGACTTTC CASSTLLGQGTGANVLTF
many TRBJ2-7 TRBV27 NA TGTGCCAGCAGTGTACAGGCGCCCTACGAGCAGTACTTC CASSVQAPYEQYF
few TRBJ2-3 TRBV5-4 NA TGTGCCAGCAGCGGAGCGGTGACGACCCGCACAGATACGCAGTATTTT CASSGAVTTRTDTQYF
NA TRBJ1-6 TRBV9 NA TGTGCCAGCAGCGGGAAGGCTGTAGGAAATTCACCCCTCCACTTT CASSGKAVGNSPLHF
NA TRBJ1-1 TRBV2 NA TGTGCCAGCAGTCCTGATGCGGGGGGGAACACTGAAGCTTTCTTT CASSPDAGGNTEAFF
few TRBJ1-1 TRBV2 NA TGTGCCAGCAGTTCGCGGACGGTGAACACTGAAGCTTTCTTT CASSSRTVNTEAFF
NA TRBJ2-6 TRBV12-5 NA TGTGCTAGTGGTTTGGAAGGGCCTAGTCCTCTGTTCGGGGCCAACGTCCTGACTTTC CASGLEGPSPLFGANVLTF
few TRBJ2-5 TRBV7-8 TRBD2 TGTGCCAGCAGCTTAGGGCTAGCGGGGTCTGATTGGAAGGAGACCCAGTACTTC CASSLGLAGSDWKETQYF
NA TRBJ2-3 TRBV11-2 NA TGTGCCAGCAGTTGGACCCGCACAGATACGCAGTATTTT CASSWTRTDTQYF
once TRBJ2-7 TRBV30 TRBD1 TGTGCCTGGAGTGCCGGGACAGGGGGCAACTACGAGCAGTACTTC CAWSAGTGGNYEQYF
NA TRBJ2-7 TRBV11-2 NA TGTGCCAGCAGCTTAATAAGGTCTAACGGGCAGTACTTC CASSLIRSNGQYF
NA TRBJ1-1 TRBV5-8 NA TGTGCCAGCAGCCGGGTGGGAGTTATGAACACTGAAGCTTTCTTT CASSRVGVMNTEAFF
NA TRBJ2-6 TRBV27 NA TGTGCCAGCACGCGTTCTGGGGCCAACGTCCTGACTTTC CASTRSGANVLTF
NA TRBJ2-1 TRBV7-2 NA TGTGCCAGCAGCTTAGTCGACTACGGGCAGTTCTTC CASSLVDYGQFF
few TRBJ1-4 TRBV7-9 TRBD1 TGTGCCAGCAGTCTCTCCGGGACAGGAGTCGAAAAACTGTTTTTT CASSLSGTGVEKLFF
NA TRBJ2-3 TRBV29-1 TRBD2 TGCAGCGTTGGGGGGGGAGATACGCAGTATTTT CSVGGGDTQYF
once TRBJ1-1 TRBV7-2 NA TGTGCCAGCAGCTTTTTGTTGGTGAATGGGGGAAGGACTGAAGCTTTCTTT CASSFLLVNGGRTEAFF
NA TRBJ2-5 TRBV21-1 NA TGTGCCAGCAGCAAAGTTCCGGGAGGAGGGCTCTTCGTCCAAGAGACCCAGTACTTC CASSKVPGGGLFVQETQYF
NA TRBJ1-5 TRBV29-1 NA TGCAGCGTGGGGGCAGAGAATCAGCCCCAGCATTTT CSVGAENQPQHF
NA TRBJ2-3 TRBV21-1 NA TGTGCCAGCTTCCTGGACAGGGACAGCACAGATACGCAGTATTTT CASFLDRDSTDTQYF
NA TRBJ2-3 TRBV19 NA TGTGCCAGGCCAGATACGCAGTATTTT CARPDTQYF
once TRBJ1-1 TRBV6-5 NA TGTGCCAGCAGCCCGCGGACGGAACGAGAAGCTTTCTTT CASSPRTEREAFF
once TRBJ1-5 TRBV28 NA TGTGCCAGCAGCCCAAATATCAATCAGCCCCAGCATTTT CASSPNINQPQHF
NA TRBJ1-1 TRBV5-1 TRBD1 TGCGCCAGTACCTCGCTCCCAGGGACAGGGAACATGAACACTGAAGCTTTCTTT CASTSLPGTGNMNTEAFF
few TRBJ1-1 TRBV5-1 NA TGCGCCAGCAGCCCGCCAGCCTTAGCCACTGAAGCTTTCTTT CASSPPALATEAFF
NA TRBJ2-2 TRBV10-1 TRBD1 TGCGCCAGCAGTAAGGGACAGGGTCACAACACCGGGGAGCTGTTTTTT CASSKGQGHNTGELFF
few TRBJ1-5 TRBV30 NA TGTGCCTGGAGCTACAGCGGCAATCAGCCCCAGCATTTT CAWSYSGNQPQHF
NA TRBJ2-7 TRBV13 NA TGTGCCAGCAGCTTAGGGACTTCCTTTTCTACGTTACAAGACTACGAGCAGTACTTC CASSLGTSFSTLQDYEQYF